The next 17 T cell receptor beta chains were all read from a single sample in a study of molecular identifiers for immune sequencing clone quantification. TCRdb reprocessed the PCR reads via MiXCR and lists one record per CDR3 protein. This sample yields 460,000 or so distinct CDR3 sequences, of which roughly 26% are seen a single time; around 0.78% belongs to the top ten. Input material: naive CD8+ T cells from blood, with Jurkat cell RNA spiked in. Subset indicated: FACS-sorted CD8+CD4-CCR7+CD45RA+ naive T cells. These receptors originate from a human donor in good health. Some libraries in this study had Jurkat cell RNA spiked in.

J is TRBJ2-5 and V is TRBV12-3 or TRBV12-4; D is ambiguous. V gave up 10 bases and J gave up 2 bases, with 14 bases separating them. This CDR3 spans 13 amino acids. The CDR3 region is CANKVGDQETQYF. In nucleotides, the CDR3 is TGTGCCAACAAAGTAGGAGATCAAGAGACCCAGTACTTC.

The rearrangement uses TRBV2 and TRBJ2-5; TRBD2 matches at 12 bases. The V gene's germline CDR1 is SNHLY and CDR2 FYNNEI. The CDR3 totals 16 residues. Trimming took 2 bases from V and 1 from J; bases not matched to a gene: 2. CDR3 in amino acids: CASSELGLAGQETQYF. CDR3 DNA sequence: TGTGCCAGCAGTGAATTGGGACTAGCGGGCCAAGAGACCCAGTACTTC.

This clonotype was counted at least ten times. The genes are TRBV12-3 or TRBV12-4 and TRBJ2-3; TRBD2 aligns across 9 bases. J was trimmed by 0 bases and V by 4 bases; bases with no gene match: 8. The CDR3 has 17 residues. CDR3 in DNA: TGTGCCAGCAGTTCAGGGCTTAGCGGGGGAAGCACAGATACGCAGTATTTT. This translates into CASSSGLSGGSTDTQYF.

This chain joins TRBV9 and TRBJ2-5, with D hard to call. Germline assignment: CDR1 SGDLS and CDR2 YYNGEE. The CDR3 is 13 residues long. The V end was cut by 4 bases, the J end by 5 bases, with 12 bases between. DNA of the CDR3: TGTGCCAGCAGCCTACATTCCGCGGAGACCCAGTACTTC. Encoded protein: CASSLHSAETQYF.

This clonotype has a count of ten or more. This chain joins TRBV7-6 and TRBJ2-5; D might be TRBD2 (7 bases). The ends were cut back, 1 base at V and 3 bases at J, with 12 bases in the middle. Germline CDR1 and CDR2: SGHVS and FNYEAQ. The CDR3 extends over 15 amino acids. The CDR3 region is CASSLDWGGKETQYF. As DNA, the CDR3 is TGTGCCAGCAGCTTAGATTGGGGGGGCAAAGAGACCCAGTACTTC.

This clonotype was recorded at least ten times. V usage is TRBV13 and J usage is TRBJ2-7; 8 bases fit TRBD2. This CDR3 is 16 amino acids long. Germline V gene sequence: CDR1 PRHDT, CDR2 FYEKMQ (reference sequence). The V and J ends lost 5 bases and 7 bases, in that order; junction bases with no gene match: 16. CDR3 sequence (DNA): TGTGCCAGCAGCCAGTTACAAACGGGGGGGCCTTGGGAGCAGTACTTC. This encodes CASSQLQTGGPWEQYF. Complete variable domain (other parts from reference TRBV13 and TRBJ2-7): AAGVIQSPRHLIKEKRETATLKCYPIPRHDTVYWYQQGPGQDPQFLISFYEKMQSDKGSIPDRFSAQQFSDYHSELNMSSLELGDSALYFCASSQLQTGGPWEQYFGPGTRLTVT.

Concerning this clonotype itself: One junction end does not reproduce the germline sequence, and a read error may be involved. The V call is TRBV27, the J call TRBJ2-2; TRBD2 agrees at 13 bases. Germline CDR1 and CDR2: MNHEY and SMNVEV (reference sequence). The CDR3 is 17 residues long. The CDR3 region is CASSSYGLAGDAGGLFF. CDR3 in DNA: TGTGCCAGCAGTTCCTACGGACTAGCGGGAGACGCCGGGGGGCTGTTTTTT.

This clonotype appeared many times. The chain links TRBV7-9 to TRBJ2-5; tentative D call: TRBD2 (5 bases). Trimming left V 4 bases short and J 1 base short, with 13 bases between. Germline lookup yields CDR1 SEHNR and CDR2 FQNEAQ (reference sequence). This CDR3 has 15 amino acids. The DNA for the CDR3 is TGTGCCAGCAGCTGGGGAGTAGCGAGCCAAGAGACCCAGTACTTC. It translates to CASSWGVASQETQYF.

The V gene is TRBV19, the J gene TRBJ2-2, with D perhaps matching TRBD1 (6 bases). Trimming removed 2 bases at V and 0 bases at J, with 28 bases between. Germline CDR1 reads LNHDA; CDR2 reads SQIVND (reference sequence). The length of the CDR3 is 22 residues. The chain's CDR3 is CASSISIGSWTVRTANTGELFF. The CDR3 coding sequence is TGTGCCAGTAGTATATCGATAGGTAGTTGGACAGTTAGAACCGCGAACACCGGGGAGCTGTTTTTT.

In this sample, this clonotype turned up many times. The rearrangement uses TRBV2 and TRBJ2-3; TRBD2 aligns across 9 bases. The CDR3 consists of 17 residues. V was pared by 2 bases and J by 2 bases, with 8 bases of the junction left unmatched. The germline CDR1 and CDR2 sequences are SNHLY and FYNNEI. The CDR3 is CASSEPVSGSPTDTQYF. The CDR3 nucleotides read TGTGCCAGCAGTGAACCGGTTAGCGGGAGCCCCACAGATACGCAGTATTTT.

This clonotype was detected many times. The chain recombines TRBV20-1 with TRBJ1-4, with no clear D. Per germline, CDR1 DFQATT and CDR2 SNEGSKA (reference sequence). This CDR3 is built from 15 residues. V lost 0 bases, J lost 4 bases, and 12 bases lay in between. The CDR3 sequence is CSARDMAQDNEKLFF. CDR3 DNA sequence: TGCAGTGCTAGAGACATGGCTCAAGATAATGAAAAACTGTTTTTT.

This clonotype has at least ten counts. This sequence joins TRBV7-6 and TRBJ2-3; no reliable D call. CDR1 and CDR2 from the germline V gene are SGHVS and FNYEAQ. The CDR3 spans 12 residues. V was clipped by 5 bases and J by 5 bases, with 8 bases between them. CDR3 protein: CASSRKEDTQYF. CDR3 coding DNA: TGTGCCAGCAGCCGTAAAGAAGATACGCAGTATTTT.

This clonotype was found a few times. The chain employs TRBV28 and TRBJ1-5; maybe TRBD1 (5 bases). The germline gives CDR1 MDHEN, CDR2 SYDVKM. This CDR3 spans 13 amino acids. The V end lost 2 bases, the J end lost 9 bases, and 11 bases lay between the germline ends. CDR3 residues: CASSLGAGGPQHF. In nucleotides, the CDR3 is TGTGCCAGCAGTTTAGGGGCCGGGGGGCCCCAGCATTTT.

This clonotype was counted ten times or more. The V gene is TRBV27, the J gene TRBJ1-5; no firm D call. V was clipped by 3 bases and J by 0 bases, with 6 bases between them. The CDR3 length is 14 residues. Germline V gene sequence: CDR1 MNHEY, CDR2 SMNVEV (reference sequence). The chain's CDR3 is CASSFGVSNQPQHF. CDR3 DNA sequence: TGTGCCAGCAGTTTCGGTGTTAGCAATCAGCCCCAGCATTTT.

The table lists this clonotype with many counts. The chain carries TRBV5-1 and TRBJ2-7, with 9 bases aligning to TRBD2. The CDR3 consists of 15 residues. Trimming at V came to 0 bases and at J to 4 bases, leaving 5 bases not matched to a gene. The germline gives CDR1 SGHRS, CDR2 YFSETQ. In DNA form, the CDR3 reads TGCGCCAGCAGCTTGGAGGCTAGCGGGGCTTACGAGCAGTACTTC. This encodes CASSLEASGAYEQYF.

The table lists this clonotype with many counts. This chain links TRBV7-8 with TRBJ2-4; 11 bases map to TRBD1. Trimming at V came to 5 bases and at J to 0 bases, leaving 6 bases not matched to a gene. CDR3 length: 17 residues. Per germline, CDR1 SGHVS and CDR2 FQNEAQ. The CDR3 bases are TGTGCCAGCAGCCCCGGGACAGGGGGTATAGCCAAAAACATTCAGTACTTC. Translation gives CASSPGTGGIAKNIQYF. The variable domain in full, with the rest retrieved from reference TRBV7-8 and TRBJ2-4, is GAGVSQSPRYKVAKRGQDVALRCDPISGHVSLFWYQQALGQGPEFLTYFQNEAQLDKSGLPSDRFFAERPEGSVSTLKIQRTQQEDSAVYLCASSPGTGGIAKNIQYFGAGTRLSVL.

This clonotype was seen more than once but under ten times. The chain uses TRBV4-3 and TRBJ1-1; 8 nucleotides align to TRBD1. Germline V gene data show CDR1 as LGHNA and CDR2 as YSLEER. The CDR3 covers 14 residues. The V segment lost 4 bases and the J segment 7 bases; nucleotides outside the gene matches: 8. In DNA, the CDR3 is TGCGCCAGCAGCCGGACAGGGAGAATAGATGAAGCTTTCTTT. This sequence encodes CASSRTGRIDEAFF.